This T cell receptor beta chain was sequenced in a study of CD8 T cells in ankylosing spondylitis. The study's findings and limits: Earlier literature documents some of the motif variants in reactive arthritis synovial fluid and blood. Ankylosing spondylitis blood appeared to be characterized by a TCR beta motif of 8 or 9 highly homologous variants.

From the 5' RACE reads, TCRdb called clonotypes with MiXCR, one entry per CDR3 protein. Among a few hundred thousand distinct CDR3 sequences listed, 18% were seen once. The sample holds a few counts of this clonotype. The antigen is undetermined. Germline V gene data show CDR1 as LGHDT and CDR2 as YNNKEL (reference sequence). The CDR3 spans 16 residues. V lost 5 bases, J lost 4 bases, and 8 bases stayed unmatched. The receptor was derived from a male donor with ankylosing spondylitis or in good health (not recorded which). V gene TRBV3-1 combines with J gene TRBJ1-3, with 10 bases identical to TRBD1. The sequenced sample was blood, either unsorted or a sorted T cell fraction (not recorded which). This CDR3 is CASSWTGQGYGNTIYF. CDR3 bases: TGTGCCAGCAGCTGGACGGGACAGGGGTACGGAAACACCATATATTTT. Drawing the rest from reference TRBV3-1 and TRBJ1-3, the complete variable domain is DTAVSQTPKYLVTQMGNDKSIKCEQNLGHDTMYWYKQDSKKFLKIMFSYNNKELIINETVPNRFSPKSPDKAHLNLHINSLELGDSAVYFCASSWTGQGYGNTIYFGEGSWLTVV.